A single sample is the source of the 17 T cell receptor beta chains below, sequenced in a study of glioma-infiltrating T cells. TCR alpha and beta CDR3 regions were amplified from RNA using iRepertoire nested multiplex PCR. Each CDR3 protein gets one entry after TCRdb re-called the multiplex PCR reads with MiXCR. Of around 350,000 distinct CDR3 sequences in the sample, 41% are singletons; the top ten hold more than 10%. Material for sequencing was glioma tissue, nonneoplastic brain tissue, or PBMCs (not recorded which). These receptor sequences come from a human donor with low-grade glioma or glioblastoma, undergoing nonglioma brain surgery, or in good health (not recorded which).

In its sample, this clonotype was seen a few times. J is TRBJ2-3 and V is TRBV4-3; D gene unclear. In germline, CDR1 is LGHNA, CDR2 YSLEER. V was pared by 0 bases and J by 2 bases, with 9 bases between. The CDR3 has 15 residues. CDR3 in DNA: TGCGCCAGCAGCCAAGATCTACTGTACACAGATACGCAGTATTTT. This encodes CASSQDLLYTDTQYF.

A word on this clonotype: A much larger clone sits a single nucleotide away, making a read error possible. V and J are TRBV7-2 and TRBJ2-3, with 12 bases identical to TRBD2. CDR1 and CDR2 (germline): SGHTA, FQGNSA. The CDR3 consists of 16 residues. J lost 2 bases, V lost 2 bases, and 2 bases had no gene match. DNA of the CDR3: TGTGCCAGCAGCTTACTAGCGGGAGGGGTCACAGATACGCAGTATTTT. Translation: CASSLLAGGVTDTQYF.

The chain uses TRBV20-1 and TRBJ2-7, with D possibly being TRBD2 (6 bases). V dropped 1 base and J dropped 2 bases, with 12 bases sitting between them. The CDR3 is made up of 14 amino acids. The germline V gene has CDR1 DFQATT and CDR2 SNEGSKA (reference sequence). CDR3 DNA sequence: TGCAGTGCTAGAGGGGGGGTTAAGGCCTACGAGCAGTACTTC. It is translated as CSARGGVKAYEQYF.

This chain links TRBV19 with TRBJ1-1; TRBD1 matches 7 bases. CDR1 and CDR2 from the germline V gene are LNHDA and SQIVND (reference sequence). The CDR3 loop spans 17 amino acids. V was clipped by 2 bases and J by 0 bases; unmatched bases: 9. DNA of the CDR3: TGTGCCAGTAGTATATCCGACAGGGCCACTTTGAACACTGAAGCTTTCTTT. It specifies CASSISDRATLNTEAFF. Filled out from reference TRBV19 and TRBJ1-1, the complete variable domain reads DGGITQSPKYLFRKEGQNVTLSCEQNLNHDAMYWYRQDPGQGLRLIYYSQIVNDFQKGDIAEGYSVSREKKESFPLTVTSAQKNPTAFYLCASSISDRATLNTEAFFGQGTRLTVV.

About this clonotype: This clone may be a read error of a much larger clone one base away. The chain has TRBV28 and TRBJ2-5; maybe TRBD2 (5 bases). The CDR3 spans 13 residues. Germline values: CDR1 MDHEN, CDR2 SYDVKM. V was trimmed by 2 bases and J by 9 bases, leaving 13 bases between them. CDR3 in amino acids: CASSLGVRVPQYF. In DNA, the CDR3 is TGTGCCAGCAGTTTAGGCGTGAGGGTCCCCCAGTACTTC.

About this clonotype: Possible read error: a much larger clone is one base away. The missing conserved phenylalanine or tryptophan at the end of this CDR3 makes a read error likely. CDR3 loop: CASSAGGFNNEQFS. In DNA form, the CDR3 reads TGTGCCAGCTCTGCAGGGGGCTTTAACAATGAGCAGTTCTCC. The gene calls are TRBV6-2 or TRBV6-3 and TRBJ2-1; 8 nucleotides agree with TRBD1. CDR3 size: 14 residues. The germline V gene encodes CDR1 MNHEY and CDR2 SVGEGT. The trim removed 8 bases at V and 5 bases at J, leaving 8 bases unmatched.

In this sample, this clonotype turned up many times. This sequence joins TRBV20-1 and TRBJ2-7; D might be TRBD1 (6 bases). CDR3 length: 12 amino acids. V gave up 6 bases and J gave up 2 bases, with 11 bases separating them. Germline V lookup: CDR1 DFQATT, CDR2 SNEGSKA (reference sequence). CDR3 loop: CSAVRQAYEQYF. Written as DNA, the CDR3 is TGCAGTGCCGTTAGACAGGCCTACGAGCAGTACTTC.

This sequence joins TRBV10-3 and TRBJ1-1; D unclear. The V and J ends lost 0 bases and 4 bases respectively, with 9 bases between them. The CDR3 contains 14 residues. Per the germline V gene, CDR1 is ENHRY and CDR2 is SYGVKD. The CDR3 DNA reads TGTGCCATCAGTGAGTCGAAAGGGAGCACTGAAGCTTTCTTT. Its protein product is CAISESKGSTEAFF.

About this clonotype itself: At one boundary the junction diverges from the germline segment, which might be a read error. V usage is TRBV20-1 and J usage is TRBJ1-5; weak D call: TRBD1 (5 bases). This CDR3 is built from 17 residues. CDR1 DFQATT and CDR2 SNEGSKA come from the germline V gene (reference sequence). CDR3 loop: CSTRDPVRVRGNQPQHF. CDR3 DNA sequence: TGCAGTACTAGAGATCCCGTCAGGGTACGGGGCAATCAGCCCCAGCATTTT.

This clonotype turned up a few times. This chain connects TRBV15 to TRBJ2-5; D perhaps matches TRBD1 (5 bases). The CDR3 runs 15 residues. V lost 1 base and J lost 2, with 11 bases in between. Germline V CDR1 and CDR2: LNHNV, YYDKDF (reference sequence). CDR3 in amino acids: CATSRVPGLQETQYF. CDR3 nucleotide sequence: TGTGCCACCAGCAGAGTCCCAGGGTTACAAGAGACCCAGTACTTC.

V and J are TRBV28 and TRBJ2-3, with D perhaps given as TRBD1 or TRBD2 (7 bases each). CDR3 length: 15 amino acids. Looked up from germline, CDR1 is MDHEN and CDR2 is SYDVKM. Between the trimmed V and J ends, which lost 6 bases and 2 bases, there was a span of 15 bases. The DNA of the CDR3 is TGTGCCAGCAGAGCGGGACAGAGCATCACAGATACGCAGTATTTT. Its translation is CASRAGQSITDTQYF.

This clonotype was seen ten or more times. V and J are TRBV6-1 and TRBJ1-2; no clear D. The CDR3 runs 15 residues. The V end was cut by 5 bases, the J end by 1 base, with 14 bases between. From germline, CDR1 is MNHNS and CDR2 SASEGT. The CDR3 nucleotides read TGTGCCAGCAGTCGCCGCGGTGTAGATAACTATGGCTACACCTTC. Encoded protein: CASSRRGVDNYGYTF.

The chain joins TRBV4-1 to TRBJ1-2, with D perhaps TRBD1 (5 bases). CDR3 length: 17 residues. The germline V gene has CDR1 MGHRA and CDR2 YSYEKL. V was pared by 0 bases and J by 6 bases, with 20 bases between. CDR3 nucleotides: TGCGCCAGCAGCCAAGATAACTTAGGACAACTCAACCATGGCTACACCTTC. Amino acid sequence: CASSQDNLGQLNHGYTF.

Ten or more counts support this clonotype. The rearrangement uses TRBV2 and TRBJ1-5; 8 positions match TRBD1. Germline lookup yields CDR1 SNHLY and CDR2 FYNNEI. The CDR3 is 14 residues long. Germline trimming cut 5 bases from V and 4 bases from J; bases unmatched to any gene: 4. CDR3: CASSTGGGNQPQHF. CDR3 nucleotides: TGTGCCAGCAGTACAGGGGGGGGAAATCAGCCCCAGCATTTT.

The chain has TRBV7-9 and TRBJ2-5, with D unresolved. Between the trimmed V and J ends, which lost 5 bases and 0 bases, there was a span of 10 bases. The CDR3 contains 14 residues. Germline V gene lookup returns CDR1 SEHNR and CDR2 FQNEAQ (reference sequence). The CDR3 bases are TGTGCCAGCAGCGACGTCCCGAACCAAGAGACCCAGTACTTC. Its translation: CASSDVPNQETQYF.

The rearrangement joins TRBV19 to TRBJ2-3, with 8 bases aligning to TRBD1. CDR1 is LNHDA and CDR2 is SQIVND in the germline V gene (reference sequence). The junction had 15 bases not matched to a gene; V was cut back by 7 bases and J by 6 bases. The CDR3 length is 16 residues. CDR3 sequence reads: CASTHSATGAVDTQYF. The CDR3 nucleotides are TGTGCCAGTACCCATTCGGCGACAGGGGCAGTGGATACGCAGTATTTT.

About this clonotype: Given a much more abundant clone one base away, this may be a read error. This chain joins TRBV6-5 and TRBJ2-7, with unresolved D. Looked up from germline, CDR1 is MNHEY and CDR2 is SVGAGI. The CDR3 sequence is 15 residues long. Trimming took 0 bases from V and 2 from J, leaving 11 bases between them. CDR3 protein: CASSYSMSTPYEQYF. CDR3 bases: TGTGCCAGCAGTTACTCGATGTCAACGCCCTACGAGCAGTACTTC.